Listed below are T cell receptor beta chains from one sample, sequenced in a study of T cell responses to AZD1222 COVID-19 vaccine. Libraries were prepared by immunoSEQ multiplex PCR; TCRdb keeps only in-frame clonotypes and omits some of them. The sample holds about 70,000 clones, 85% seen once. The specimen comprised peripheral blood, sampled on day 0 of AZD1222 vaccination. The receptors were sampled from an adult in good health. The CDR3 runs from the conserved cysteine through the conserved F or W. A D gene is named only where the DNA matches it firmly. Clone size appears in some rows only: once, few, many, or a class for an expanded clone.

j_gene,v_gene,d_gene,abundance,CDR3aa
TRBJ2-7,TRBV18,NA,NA,CASSPMGRASSYEQYF
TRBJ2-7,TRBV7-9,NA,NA,CASSFSGDPYEQYF
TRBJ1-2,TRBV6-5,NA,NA,CASRLHQGRVGYTF
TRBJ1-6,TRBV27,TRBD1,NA,CASRRRDRVSPLHF
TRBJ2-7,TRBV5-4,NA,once,CASSPDGARQYF
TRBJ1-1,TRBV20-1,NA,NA,CSAHSYTEAFF
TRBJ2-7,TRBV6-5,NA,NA,CASSTLGSEQYF
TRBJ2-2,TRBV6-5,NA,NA,CASRRTTPAGELFF
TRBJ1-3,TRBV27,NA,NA,CASKQNSGNTIYF
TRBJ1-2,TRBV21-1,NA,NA,CASSKLGQTRPNYGYTF
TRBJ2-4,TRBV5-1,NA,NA,CASSPPGLAKNIQYF
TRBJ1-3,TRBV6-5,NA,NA,CASMGSGNTIYF
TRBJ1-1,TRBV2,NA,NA,CASRVTVRGATTEAFF
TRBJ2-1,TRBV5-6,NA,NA,CASSLEYNEQFF
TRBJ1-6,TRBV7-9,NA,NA,CASSLVRGEWNSPLHF
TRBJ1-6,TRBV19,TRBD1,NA,CASRIDRAPNSPLHF